Listed below are T cell receptor beta chains from one sample, sequenced in a study of metastatic and nonmetastatic thyroid tumors. TCRdb re-called the PCR reads through MiXCR. The sample consists of 25,000 to 35,000 clones, 15% to 20% of them appearing once. What was sequenced was blood. All receptors come from a female donor with papillary thyroid cancer or a benign thyroid nodule (not recorded which). Some clones in this sample may be carry-over from other donors' samples. CDR3s include the opening cysteine and the closing phenylalanine or tryptophan. The D gene is left open where the match is weak. Where a row states a size, it is once, few, many or the class of an expanded clone; other rows omit it.

j_call clone_size v_call d_call cdr3_aa cdr3_nt
TRBJ1-4 many TRBV7-9 - CASRPTRGTRNEKLFF TGTGCCAGCAGACCCACCAGGGGCACTCGTAATGAAAAACTGTTTTTT
TRBJ2-7 - TRBV4-2 TRBD2 CASSQDEGTSGNYEQYF TGTGCCAGCAGCCAAGACGAAGGGACTAGCGGGAACTACGAGCAGTACTTC
TRBJ2-7 many TRBV7-9 - CASSFLGQNYEQYF TGTGCCAGCAGCTTTCTTGGACAGAACTACGAGCAGTACTTC
TRBJ2-3 many TRBV2 - CASSRGTSTDTQYF TGTGCCAGCAGCCGCGGGACTTCTACAGATACGCAGTATTTT
TRBJ2-7 once TRBV4-3 - CASSLRIRESPERYF TGCGCCAGCAGCCTCCGAATCAGGGAAAGTCCTGAGCGGTACTTC
TRBJ2-7 medium-sized TRBV6-1 - CASSEWGATYEQYF TGTGCCAGCAGTGAGTGGGGGGCAACCTACGAGCAGTACTTC
TRBJ2-2 many TRBV5-1 TRBD1 CASSLTGGAETGELFF TGCGCCAGCAGCCTCACAGGGGGCGCGGAAACCGGGGAGCTGTTTTTT
TRBJ2-1 many TRBV7-2 TRBD2 CASSANSGGPEQFF TGTGCCAGCAGCGCCAATAGCGGGGGTCCCGAGCAGTTCTTC
TRBJ1-6 few TRBV28 TRBD1 CASSSAGQGLKPLHF TGTGCCAGCAGTTCCGCCGGACAGGGCTTAAAACCCCTCCACTTT
TRBJ2-4 - TRBV6-5 - CASITGLGALGNIQYF TGTGCCAGCATTACTGGGTTGGGGGCGCTTGGAAACATTCAGTACTTC
TRBJ2-3 many TRBV20-1 TRBD2 CSAIPSGGARDTQYF TGCAGTGCTATACCTAGCGGGGGGGCAAGAGATACGCAGTATTTT
TRBJ2-7 - TRBV10-1 - CASIPNRAYEQCF TGCGCCAGCATCCCTAATAGGGCCTACGAGCAGTGCTTC
TRBJ2-5 many TRBV7-2 - CASSLLQASGGETQYF TGTGCCAGCAGCTTGCTTCAGGCGAGTGGAGGGGAGACCCAGTACTTC
TRBJ2-7 - TRBV10-2 TRBD1 CASSEPGTVSYEQYF TGCGCCAGCAGTGAGCCCGGGACAGTATCCTACGAGCAGTACTTC
TRBJ2-6 - TRBV5-1 - CAGSSKSVANVLTF TGCGCCGGCAGTTCGAAAAGTGTGGCCAACGTCCTGACTTTC
TRBJ2-3 many TRBV9 - CASSVAGPDTQYF TGTGCCAGCAGCGTAGCCGGACCAGATACGCAGTATTTT
TRBJ2-5 many TRBV5-1 TRBD2 CASSLGSSGVETQYF TGCGCCAGCAGCTTGGGCTCGAGCGGGGTCGAGACCCAGTACTTC
TRBJ1-2 - TRBV18 TRBD1 CVSSPTGFDYGYTF TGTGTCAGCTCACCGACAGGGTTTGACTATGGCTACACCTTC
TRBJ1-3 - TRBV19 - CASSIEGGGTQLNTIYF TGTGCCAGTAGTATAGAGGGGGGAGGGACACAATTAAACACCATATATTTT
TRBJ2-7 few TRBV6-1 TRBD1 CASSAAGTGAYEQYF TGTGCCAGCAGTGCAGCCGGGACAGGGGCCTACGAGCAGTACTTC
TRBJ2-7 few TRBV20-1 - CSARDGEGIYEQYF TGCAGTGCTAGAGATGGGGAAGGGATCTACGAGCAGTACTTC
TRBJ1-5 many TRBV28 - CASNLMGGQPQHF TGTGCCAGCAATCTAATGGGGGGGCAGCCCCAGCATTTT
TRBJ2-3 many TRBV7-2 - CASSPGPETDTQYF TGTGCCAGCAGCCCAGGACCGGAGACGGATACGCAGTATTTT
TRBJ2-5 many TRBV7-2 - CASSPYSIETQYF TGTGCCAGCAGCCCCTATAGTATCGAGACCCAGTACTTC
TRBJ2-5 many TRBV19 - CASRGPQGETQYF TGTGCCAGTAGGGGCCCCCAAGGAGAGACCCAGTACTTC
TRBJ1-6 many TRBV5-1 TRBD1 CASRPGQGESPLHF TGCGCCAGCAGACCGGGACAGGGCGAATCACCCCTCCACTTT
TRBJ2-1 many TRBV7-6 TRBD2 CASSLGLAGEYEQFF TGTGCCAGCAGCTTAGGGCTAGCGGGAGAGTATGAGCAGTTCTTC
TRBJ1-1 many TRBV18 TRBD1 CASSPPRGRGEAFF TGTGCCAGCTCACCACCCAGGGGGCGCGGTGAAGCTTTCTTT
TRBJ1-1 many TRBV30 TRBD1 CAWSAGQEAFF TGTGCCTGGAGTGCGGGACAGGAAGCTTTCTTT
TRBJ1-1 few TRBV28 - CASSPPFEWGNTEAFF TGTGCCAGCAGCCCACCCTTCGAGTGGGGCAACACTGAAGCTTTCTTT
TRBJ2-7 - TRBV4-2 TRBD2 CASSQAQTSGSSEQYF TGTGCCAGCAGCCAAGCCCAGACTAGCGGGAGTTCCGAGCAGTACTTC
TRBJ2-7 many TRBV12-3/TRBV12-4 - CASQNFGGHGVYEQYF TGTGCCAGTCAGAATTTTGGGGGCCACGGAGTCTACGAGCAGTACTTC
TRBJ2-2 many TRBV6-4 - CASSELPSTGELFF TGTGCCAGCAGTGAACTCCCTTCCACCGGGGAGCTGTTTTTT
TRBJ1-2 many TRBV4-1 - CASSQANYGYTF TGCGCCAGCAGCCAAGCTAACTATGGCTACACCTTC
TRBJ2-1 many TRBV24-1 TRBD2 CATSDPGGGFPRSYNEQFF TGTGCCACCAGTGATCCCGGGGGGGGCTTCCCACGCTCCTACAATGAGCAGTTCTTC
TRBJ1-6 many TRBV7-2 - CASSFQSGFSPLHF TGTGCCAGCAGCTTCCAGTCGGGGTTCTCACCCCTCCACTTT
TRBJ1-2 - TRBV19 - CASSIWDVTRGYTF TGTGCCAGTAGTATTTGGGATGTTACCCGTGGCTACACCTTC
TRBJ2-5 many TRBV6-1 TRBD2 CASSLTSGSYETQYF TGTGCCAGCAGCCTGACTAGCGGGAGTTACGAGACCCAGTACTTC
TRBJ2-7 many TRBV3-1 - CASSQARTASSYEQYF TGTGCCAGCAGCCAAGCGAGGACAGCCAGCTCCTACGAGCAGTACTTC
TRBJ2-6 - TRBV6-1 - CASYRAGDNVLTF TGTGCCAGCTACCGGGCTGGGGACAACGTCCTGACTTTC
TRBJ1-1 medium-sized TRBV6-5 - CASSYGESGNTEAFF TGTGCCAGCAGTTACGGCGAGTCCGGAAACACTGAAGCTTTCTTT
TRBJ2-2 many TRBV12-3/TRBV12-4 - CASSYLQGANTGELFF TGTGCCAGCAGCTATCTACAGGGAGCGAACACCGGGGAGCTGTTTTTT
TRBJ2-5 many TRBV12-5 TRBD2 CASGLVLSGRAETQYF TGTGCTAGTGGTTTGGTACTTAGCGGGAGGGCCGAGACCCAGTACTTC
TRBJ2-7 many TRBV5-1 - CASSFVTQGEQYF TGCGCCAGCAGTTTCGTGACTCAGGGCGAGCAGTACTTC
TRBJ2-7 many TRBV6-5 - CAGSYVFGDHEQYF TGTGCCGGCAGTTACGTGTTTGGGGACCACGAGCAGTACTTC
TRBJ1-1 many TRBV28 TRBD1 CASSLFQGALNEAFF TGTGCCAGCAGTTTATTTCAGGGGGCACTGAATGAAGCTTTCTTT
TRBJ1-1 many TRBV6-1 - CASSESEEIEAFF TGTGCCAGCAGTGAATCGGAGGAAATTGAAGCTTTCTTT
TRBJ1-3 many TRBV5-6 - CASSLGSPSGNTIYF TGTGCCAGCAGCTTGGGGTCCCCCTCTGGAAACACCATATATTTT
TRBJ2-2 - TRBV28 - CASSFFVDFSGELFF TGTGCCAGCAGTTTCTTTGTAGATTTCTCCGGGGAGCTGTTTTTT
TRBJ1-5 many TRBV2 TRBD1 CASIDDRAGGNQPQHF TGTGCCAGCATTGACGACAGGGCAGGCGGCAATCAGCCCCAGCATTTT
TRBJ2-2 - TRBV7-2 TRBD1 CASSRWTGGHGELFF TGTGCCAGCAGCAGGTGGACAGGGGGCCACGGGGAGCTGTTTTTT
TRBJ1-1 - TRBV7-2 - CASISEGASNTEAFF TGTGCCAGCATCTCGGAAGGGGCGAGTAACACTGAAGCTTTCTTT
TRBJ1-1 many TRBV5-6 - CASSLYAMNTEAFF TGTGCCAGCAGCTTATACGCTATGAACACTGAAGCTTTCTTT
TRBJ2-3 many TRBV14 TRBD2 CASSQDRGGRLAGDLDTQYF TGTGCCAGCAGCCAAGATCGCGGGGGTAGGCTAGCGGGAGACTTGGATACGCAGTATTTT
TRBJ2-1 many TRBV19 - CASMGGTNEQFF TGTGCCAGTATGGGCGGGACGAATGAGCAGTTCTTC
TRBJ2-2 many TRBV9 TRBD1 CASSEPRDSIWPNTGELFF TGTGCCAGCAGCGAACCCCGGGACAGTATTTGGCCGAACACCGGGGAGCTGTTTTTT
TRBJ2-2 many TRBV12-3/TRBV12-4 TRBD2 CASSLIGGREGPSGELFF TGTGCCAGCAGTTTAATTGGGGGGCGGGAGGGCCCCTCCGGGGAGCTGTTTTTT
TRBJ1-1 many TRBV30 - CAWSVQGGRNEAFF TGTGCCTGGAGTGTACAAGGGGGGAGAAATGAAGCTTTCTTT
TRBJ2-5 - TRBV4-2 TRBD2 CASSQEASGGAETQYF TGTGCCAGCAGCCAAGAGGCTAGCGGGGGGGCAGAGACCCAGTACTTC